This T cell receptor (beta chain) was documented in a study of T-cell reconstitution after alpha-beta-depleted transplantation in children. The CDR3 is 14 residues long. V shed 2 bases, J shed 3 bases, and the junction held 5 bases outside the gene matches. CDR1 DFQATT and CDR2 SNEGSKA come from the germline V gene (reference sequence). It was with unique molecular identifiers that the TCRbeta library was prepared. TCRdb redid the calling of the PCR reads with MiXCR, one entry per CDR3 protein. Of roughly 350,000 distinct CDR3 sequences listed, about a tenth are singletons. V gene TRBV20-1 combines with J gene TRBJ2-7; 9 positions match TRBD2. The sequences come from PBMCs from the stem cell graft donor, collected from the stem cell graft. This clonotype was sampled from a human donor who donated a stem cell graft to a child with acute lymphoblastic leukemia. CDR3 in amino acids: CSARLAGPNYEQYF. The CDR3 DNA is TGCAGTGCTAGACTAGCGGGACCAAACTACGAGCAGTACTTC.